This T cell receptor beta chain appears in the sequencing data of a study of blood T cell repertoires in COVID-19 (dated by TCRdb to the early 2020s). At the level of the whole study: Collaborator samples came from the United States, Italy and Spain and covered acute and convalescent phases of COVID-19. The material from the prospective study consisted of cDNA or gDNA derived from T cells, B-cell-depleted T cells, or PBMCs. Deeply sampled blood TCRbeta repertoires from subjects exposed to, actively infected with, or recovered from COVID-19 were included in the dataset. A freely available public database, intended as a resource for researchers studying the immune response to SARS-CoV-2, is where the repertoires were released. Samples were obtained from the ongoing ImmuneRACE study (first 160 participants) and from 1,254 subjects provided by 6 global collaborators. A de-identified subject ID, COVID-19 status, age in years and sex were almost always included in the sample metadata. Where available, HLA class I and class II types were obtained from metadata supplied by the sample provider rather than from assay-based typing.

Worth noting for this clone: Its antigen target is currently unknown. No base quality information exists; no much larger clone differs at one position.

TCRbeta CDR3 regions were amplified from genomic DNA using the immunoSEQ Assay, a bias-controlled multiplex PCR. The authors' pipeline ran thus. Nucleated cell counts per sample were estimated from amplification of reference gene primers within the assay. To quantify the absolute abundance of each unique TCRbeta CDR3 rearrangement, sequence reads were collapsed and filtered. For each sample, productive Simpson clonality was calculated as the square root of Simpson's diversity index over productive rearrangements. TCRdb stores this immuneACCESS table with in-frame sequences only. Part of the clones is absent; in the studies checked, under half of the shortfall reflects unresolved V genes, and no reason is known for the rest. The V and J calls and clone size are taken from that table; D and trimming were inferred from the DNA. The sample includes approximately 71,000 clones, with more than 70% observed a single time. Approximately 4.2% of the sample is held by the ten biggest clonotypes.

Overall study outcomes, separate from this receptor: The quantity of clinical and demographic metadata differed by source and by participant and was supplied without curation.

Counted from cysteine to phenylalanine, this CDR3 has 13 amino acids. Only CDR3 DNA is held: 39 bases, read in frame from base 1. Trimmed from V: 0 bases; trimmed from J: 7 bases; junction bases lacking a gene match: 0. CDR1 LGHNA and CDR2 YNFKEQ were looked up in the germline V gene. Each collaborating institution followed its own protocols to collect whole blood in K2EDTA tubes. For TCRbeta analysis, collaborator samples were shipped as frozen whole blood, as isolated PBMCs, or as DNA extracted from either sample type. The receptor was isolated from a man in his fifties with acute or convalescent COVID-19. Sample: peripheral blood. This chain joins TRBV4-2 to TRBJ2-1; the central 7 bases match TRBD2. The CDR3 protein sequence reads: CASSQDGGNEQFF. DNA sequence: TGTGCCAGCAGCCAAGACGGGGGGAATGAGCAGTTCTTC.